A single sample is the source of the 17 T cell receptor beta chains below, sequenced in a study of control samples from healthy donors and cancer patients (TCRdb year 2020). Library creation used the immunoSEQ multiplex PCR assay. The table comes from immuneACCESS by way of TCRdb, which keeps in-frame sequences with V and J called. Part of the clones is missing from these tables; in studies checked, under half for an unresolved V gene and the rest for unknown reasons. This sample holds approximately 110,000 clones; over 75% were observed only once. The ten top clones hold under 4.5% of the sample. Material for sequencing was blood. Every receptor here comes from a human donor in good health. The donor label of this sample is uncertain.

The genes are TRBV10-3 and TRBJ1-2; 8 positions agree with TRBD1. Germline loops: CDR1 ENHRY, CDR2 SYGVKD. The CDR3 runs 11 residues. The ends lost 6 bases at V and 10 bases at J; junction bases unmatched: 4. The CDR3 bases are TGTGCCATCAGCAGGGGACAGGACTACACCTTC. This encodes CAISRGQDYTF.

The chain couples TRBV24-1 to TRBJ1-2; perhaps TRBD1 as D (5 bases). V was clipped by 4 bases and J by 8 bases, with 13 bases between them. The CDR3 contains 13 residues. Germline CDR1 and CDR2: KGHDR and SFDVKD. Here the CDR3 DNA reads TGTGCCACCAGTGACACGGGACCGGAAGGCTACACCTTC. Its protein is CATSDTGPEGYTF.

The chain combines TRBV18 with TRBJ1-3, with D tentatively TRBD1 (6 bases). Trimming left V 1 base short and J 4 bases short, with 14 bases between. This CDR3 is built from 16 residues. The germline V gene encodes CDR1 KGHSH and CDR2 LQKENI. For the CDR3, the DNA is TGTGCCAGCTCACCACAGCCCCCAGGGGCAGGAAACACCATATATTTT. Translated, it gives CASSPQPPGAGNTIYF.

The chain links TRBV27 to TRBJ2-3, with 7 bases that match TRBD1. The CDR3 contains 15 residues. Germline V gene sequence: CDR1 MNHEY, CDR2 SMNVEV (reference sequence). Losses at the gene ends were 5 bases for V and 2 bases for J; bases not matched to a gene: 7. The CDR3 protein is CASSLDGTDTDTQYF. The CDR3 DNA reads as TGTGCCAGCAGTCTTGATGGGACAGACACAGATACGCAGTATTTT.

V usage is TRBV11-2 and J usage is TRBJ2-7, with D unclear. Germline CDR1 is SGHAT and CDR2 is FQNNGV. V lost 1 base and J 2 bases, leaving 6 bases between the germline ends. There are 13 residues in the CDR3. This CDR3 is CASSLGGTYEQYV. The CDR3 DNA is TGTGCCAGCAGCTTAGGGGGTACCTACGAGCAGTACGTC.

The V call is TRBV24-1, the J call TRBJ1-5; D is perhaps TRBD1 (5 bases). CDR3 length: 13 residues. With 5 bases removed from V and 7 bases from J, the gap between germline ends came to 11 bases. CDR1 is KGHDR and CDR2 is SFDVKD in the germline V gene. The CDR3 nucleotides read TGTGCCACCAGTGGAGGGGAAAGGCAGCCCCAGCATTTT. Translation gives CATSGGERQPQHF.

This clone appeared a few times. V is TRBV30 and J is TRBJ1-5; 8 nucleotides match TRBD1. The junction had 6 bases not matched to a gene; V was cut back by 7 bases and J by 7 bases. This CDR3 is built from 12 residues. Germline loops: CDR1 GTSNPN, CDR2 SVGIG (reference sequence). The CDR3 loop reads CAYGQGRQPQHF. CDR3 DNA: TGTGCCTACGGACAGGGTAGGCAGCCCCAGCATTTT.

As to this clone: The junction departs from the called germline gene at one end, perhaps through a read error. This chain connects TRBV2 to TRBJ1-4; TRBD1 agrees at 7 bases. Per germline, CDR1 SNHLY and CDR2 FYNNEI. The CDR3 runs 14 residues. The CDR3 protein is CASRGTATNERLFF. The CDR3 DNA sequence: TGTGCCAGCAGGGGGACAGCAACTAATGAAAGACTGTTTTTT.

The chain combines TRBV29-1 with TRBJ1-4; 9 nucleotides match TRBD1. CDR1 and CDR2 from the germline V gene are SQVTM and ANQGSEA. V was pared by 5 bases and J by 7 bases, with 8 bases of the junction left unmatched. The CDR3 runs 14 residues. The CDR3 nucleotides are TGCAGCGTTTCTCCCGGGACAGGGACTGAAAAACTGTTTTTT. It codes for CSVSPGTGTEKLFF.

J is TRBJ2-3 and V is TRBV6-1; D tentatively fits TRBD1 or TRBD2 (6 bases each). The germline V gene has CDR1 MNHNS and CDR2 SASEGT. V was trimmed by 1 base and J by 6 bases, leaving 11 bases between them. The CDR3 length is 14 residues. The CDR3 DNA sequence: TGTGCCAGCAGTGAAGAGGGGGGCGCGGATACGCAGTATTTT. This gives the protein CASSEEGGADTQYF.

The chain couples TRBV5-1 to TRBJ1-5; a weak D match, TRBD1 (6 bases). The germline V gene has CDR1 SGHRS and CDR2 YFSETQ. The CDR3 covers 15 residues. V was pared by 4 bases and J by 0 bases, with 11 bases between. The CDR3 DNA follows: TGCGCCAGCAGCCCCGGACAGAATAGCAATCAGCCCCAGCATTTT. This translates into CASSPGQNSNQPQHF.

The chain uses TRBV10-3 and TRBJ2-3, with D maybe TRBD2 (5 bases). CDR1 ENHRY and CDR2 SYGVKD come from the germline V gene. The V end was cut by 8 bases, the J end by 3 bases, with 12 bases between. This CDR3 region has 13 residues. CDR3 sequence reads: CAIQEAWTDTQYF. DNA of the CDR3: TGTGCCATCCAGGAGGCGTGGACAGATACGCAGTATTTT.

The chain is built from TRBV6-5 and TRBJ1-2; a possible D gene is TRBD1 (5 bases). The V gene's germline CDR1 is MNHEY and CDR2 SVGAGI. The length of the CDR3 is 12 residues. Trimming pared 7 bases from V and 6 bases from J, leaving 12 bases between. Written as DNA, the CDR3 is TGTGCCAGCACCGACGGCAGGGATGGCTACACCTTC. This codes for CASTDGRDGYTF.

The genes are TRBV9 and TRBJ2-1, with a weak D call TRBD2 (5 bases). Per germline, CDR1 SGDLS and CDR2 YYNGEE. V was pared by 3 bases and J by 4 bases, with 11 bases between. The CDR3 is made up of 14 amino acids. The CDR3 DNA follows: TGTGCCAGCAGCGCGGGGTCTTTGTACAATGAGCAGTTCTTC. Its translation: CASSAGSLYNEQFF.

The chain combines TRBV10-3 with TRBJ1-2, with 9 bases aligning to TRBD1. Unmatched junction bases numbered 20, after V lost 6 bases and J lost 6 bases. This CDR3 region has 18 residues. Germline V gene data show CDR1 as ENHRY and CDR2 as SYGVKD. CDR3 nucleotide sequence: TGTGCCATCAGAACCCAACCAGGACAGGGGACATTAGCAGATGGCTACACCTTC. Protein sequence: CAIRTQPGQGTLADGYTF.

The V gene is TRBV10-1, the J gene TRBJ1-5; D is possibly TRBD1 (6 bases). Trimming took off 10 bases at V and 6 bases at J, with 16 bases between the two ends. CDR1 and CDR2 from the germline V gene are WNHNN and SYGVQD (reference sequence). CDR3 length equals 13 residues. CDR3 nucleotide sequence: TGCGCCACCCCGGCCCGGGGGCTTCAGCCCCAGCATTTT. Its protein product is CATPARGLQPQHF.

This chain's CDR3 is CASSHTGGRTDTQYF. The CDR3 DNA reads as TGTGCCAGCAGTCACACAGGGGGCCGGACAGATACGCAGTATTTT. The V and J genes are TRBV27 and TRBJ2-3; 9 bases are a match to TRBD1. With V trimmed by 5 bases and J by 3 bases, 6 bases remained unmatched. The CDR3 extends over 15 amino acids. Looked up from germline, CDR1 is MNHEY and CDR2 is SMNVEV (reference sequence).